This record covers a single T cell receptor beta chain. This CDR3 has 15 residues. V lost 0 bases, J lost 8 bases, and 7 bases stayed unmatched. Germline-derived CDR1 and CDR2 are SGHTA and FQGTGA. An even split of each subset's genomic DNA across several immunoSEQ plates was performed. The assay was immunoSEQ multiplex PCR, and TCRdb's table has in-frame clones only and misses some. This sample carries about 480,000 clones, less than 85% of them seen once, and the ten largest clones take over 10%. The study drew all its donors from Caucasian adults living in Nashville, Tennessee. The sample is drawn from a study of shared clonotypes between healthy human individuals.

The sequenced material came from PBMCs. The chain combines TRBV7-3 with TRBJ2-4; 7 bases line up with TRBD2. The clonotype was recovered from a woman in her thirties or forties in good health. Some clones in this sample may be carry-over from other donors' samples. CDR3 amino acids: CASSLTGLVWDIQYF. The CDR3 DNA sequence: TGTGCCAGCAGCTTAACCGGACTAGTATGGGACATTCAGTACTTC.